One and the same sample provided the 21 T cell receptor beta chains below, sequenced in a study of blood T cell repertoires in COVID-19. TCRdb's copy holds only in-frame clones and misses some; the assay was immunoSEQ multiplex PCR. This sample has a few hundred thousand clones, with 86% found just once. Sequenced: peripheral blood. Receptors originate from a woman aged 70-85 years with COVID-19, enrolled during active disease.

CDR3 nucleotide sequence: TGTGCCAGCAGCTTGACAGGGACTGAAGCTTTCTTT. This sequence encodes CASSLTGTEAFF. The V call is TRBV5-6, the J call TRBJ1-1; a weak D match, TRBD1 (6 bases). The CDR3 spans 12 residues. V lost 1 base and J lost 5, with 6 bases in between. Per germline, CDR1 SGHDT and CDR2 YYEEEE.

The chain carries TRBV18 and TRBJ2-5, with 9 bases fitting TRBD1. The CDR3 has 15 residues. V lost 5 bases to trimming and J lost 5 bases; unmatched junction nucleotides: 9. Germline-derived CDR1 and CDR2 are KGHSH and LQKENI. CDR3 loop: CASSAGTGSAETQYF. CDR3 DNA: TGTGCCAGCTCAGCCGGGACAGGGTCTGCGGAGACCCAGTACTTC.

The table lists this clone with a few counts. The V gene is TRBV7-2, the J gene TRBJ1-1; tentatively, D is TRBD1 (5 bases). The CDR3 has 13 amino acids. Germline CDR1 reads SGHTA; CDR2 reads FQGNSA. V was clipped by 6 bases and J by 1 base, with 9 bases between them. CDR3 region: CASRPDRNTEAFF. The CDR3 DNA follows: TGTGCCAGCAGACCCGACAGGAACACTGAAGCTTTCTTT.

Comments on this clone: Other nucleotide sequences in the sample specify the same CDR3. V and J are TRBV19 and TRBJ1-1; 7 bases align to TRBD1. CDR1 is LNHDA and CDR2 is SQIVND in the germline V gene (reference sequence). J gave up 0 bases and V 8 bases, and 3 bases lay outside the gene matches. The CDR3 is 13 amino acids. The CDR3 is CASRDSLNTEAFF. The CDR3 DNA sequence: TGTGCCAGTCGGGACAGCCTGAACACTGAAGCTTTCTTT.

The rearrangement uses TRBV21-1 and TRBJ2-2; the table's D call, TRBD1, was not checked against the DNA. TRBV21-1 is designated a pseudogene. The CDR3 has 16 residues. As DNA, the CDR3 is TGTGCCAGCAGCGAACAGGGGCCCCCTAACACCGGGGAGCTGTTTTTT. It specifies CASSEQGPPNTGELFF.

The chain uses TRBV19 and TRBJ2-6; no clear D gene. The CDR3 consists of 13 residues. The V and J ends lost 11 bases and 2 bases respectively, with 10 bases between them. The germline gives CDR1 LNHDA, CDR2 SQIVND (reference sequence). The CDR3 spells CASSLAGANVLTF. Written as DNA, the CDR3 is TGTGCCTCGAGTCTAGCTGGGGCCAACGTCCTGACTTTC.

This clone was observed a single time. The chain recombines TRBV4-1 with TRBJ2-3, with 9 bases lining up with TRBD2. Germline V gene lookup returns CDR1 MGHRA and CDR2 YSYEKL. CDR3 length equals 17 residues. Losses at the gene ends were 7 bases for V and 0 bases for J; bases not matched to a gene: 11. The CDR3: CASTRGGGAGSTDTQYF. The DNA of the CDR3 is TGCGCCAGCACCAGAGGCGGGGGGGCCGGAAGCACAGATACGCAGTATTTT.

The genes are TRBV3-1 (or the pseudogene TRBV3-2) and TRBJ2-3; possibly TRBD2 for D (6 bases). Germline V lookup: CDR1 LGHDT, CDR2 YNNKEL (reference sequence). V lost 1 base to trimming and J lost 2 bases, with 13 bases between them. The CDR3 length is 16 residues. Here the CDR3 DNA reads TGTGCCAGCAGCCAAGTGGGGGGTCTTTCCACAGATACGCAGTATTTT. This translates into CASSQVGGLSTDTQYF.

The chain combines TRBV12-5 with TRBJ2-5, with 14 bases matching TRBD2. Losses at the gene ends were 2 bases for V and 3 bases for J; bases not matched to a gene: 5. The CDR3 runs to 17 residues. In germline, CDR1 is LGHNT, CDR2 FRNRAP. The CDR3 DNA sequence: TGTGCTAGTGGTTTGTTACGGGGACTAGCGGGGGAAGAGACCCAGTACTTC. This gives the protein CASGLLRGLAGEETQYF. The whole variable domain, remainder taken from reference TRBV12-5 and TRBJ2-5, is DARVTQTPRHKVTEMGQEVTMRCQPILGHNTVFWYRQTMMQGLELLAYFRNRAPLDDSGMPKDRFSAEMPDATLATLKIQPSEPRDSAVYFCASGLLRGLAGEETQYFGPGTRLLVL.

The V and J genes are TRBV7-6 and TRBJ2-1; D might be TRBD1 (6 bases). Trimming removed 4 bases from V and 6 bases from J, with 22 bases in between. CDR3 length: 17 residues. CDR1 and CDR2 (germline): SGHVS, FNYEAQ. The CDR3 sequence: CASSSFPQGGLRNEQFF. The CDR3 nucleotides are TGTGCCAGCAGCTCCTTTCCACAGGGTGGGCTACGCAATGAGCAGTTCTTC.

The rearrangement joins TRBV6-5 to TRBJ1-6; TRBD1 agrees at 10 bases. CDR1 is MNHEY, CDR2 SVGAGI, per germline. The V gene end was trimmed by 8 bases and the J gene end by 10 bases; junction bases not matched to a gene: 5. The CDR3 totals 13 residues. CDR3 in DNA: TGTGCCAGCCGGACAGGGGGGGACTCACCCCTCCACTTT. It is translated as CASRTGGDSPLHF.

This clone has only a few counts. The CDR3, as DNA: TGTGCCAGTAGTATTAGCGATTACTCCTATAATTCACCCCTCCACTTT. As protein: CASSISDYSYNSPLHF. The J gene is TRBJ1-6, the V gene TRBV19; D not certain. Germline lookup yields CDR1 LNHDA and CDR2 SQIVND (reference sequence). The V end lost 3 bases, the J end lost 0 bases, and 9 bases lay between the germline ends. The CDR3 length is 16 residues. Supplemented by reference TRBV19 and TRBJ1-6, the full variable domain reads DGGITQSPKYLFRKEGQNVTLSCEQNLNHDAMYWYRQDPGQGLRLIYYSQIVNDFQKGDIAEGYSVSREKKESFPLTVTSAQKNPTAFYLCASSISDYSYNSPLHFGNGTRLTVT.

This rearrangement joins TRBV18 to TRBJ1-2, with 8 bases lining up with TRBD1. Trimming took 3 bases from V and 3 from J; bases not matched to a gene: 12. CDR3 length equals 17 residues. Germline V CDR1 and CDR2: KGHSH, LQKENI. CDR3 bases: TGTGCCAGCTCACCTATGCCTACGGACAGGGACGACTATGGCTACACCTTC. Translated: CASSPMPTDRDDYGYTF.

This chain connects TRBV7-8 to TRBJ2-5, with D perhaps TRBD1 (5 bases). This CDR3 comprises 14 residues. Trimming shortened V by 1 base and J by 4 bases, and 10 bases separated the two germline ends. CDR1 SGHVS and CDR2 FQNEAQ come from the germline V gene. The CDR3 loop reads CASSLVGERETQYF. The CDR3 nucleotides are TGTGCCAGCAGCTTAGTAGGGGAAAGAGAGACCCAGTACTTC.

This clone was counted between two and nine times. V and J are TRBV7-2 and TRBJ1-5; D not certain. V was clipped by 2 bases and J by 0 bases, with 5 bases between them. The CDR3 covers 14 residues. The germline gives CDR1 SGHTA, CDR2 FQGNSA. The CDR3 is CASSLTASNQPQHF. The CDR3 DNA sequence: TGTGCCAGCAGCTTAACAGCTAGCAATCAGCCCCAGCATTTT.

The chain is built from TRBV7-2 and TRBJ2-5; 11 bases agree with TRBD1. In germline, CDR1 is SGHTA, CDR2 FQGNSA. V lost 5 bases to trimming and J lost 7 bases; unmatched junction nucleotides: 6. This CDR3 contains 14 residues. CDR3 coding DNA: TGTGCCAGCAGCGTGGACAGGGGGCGTGGGACCCAGTACTTC. Protein sequence: CASSVDRGRGTQYF.

The genes are TRBV11-2 and TRBJ1-2; weak D call: TRBD1 (6 bases). Germline CDR1 is SGHAT and CDR2 is FQNNGV. V shed 6 bases and J shed 8 bases, with 19 bases lying between them. There are 14 residues in the CDR3. The DNA of the CDR3 is TGTGCCAGCAGGTCGGATACAGGGCCTGGCGGCTACACCTTC. As protein: CASRSDTGPGGYTF.

The chain has TRBV10-3 and TRBJ2-6; D ambiguous. Germline loops: CDR1 ENHRY, CDR2 SYGVKD. Trimming took off 1 base at V and 3 bases at J, with 10 bases between the two ends. The CDR3 runs 16 residues. The CDR3 is CAISELAGVGANVLTF. The CDR3, as DNA: TGTGCCATCAGTGAGTTGGCAGGTGTTGGGGCCAACGTCCTGACTTTC.

The genes are TRBV6-1 and TRBJ1-2; D not certain. Trimming pared 0 bases from V and 2 bases from J, leaving 7 bases between. CDR1 and CDR2 from the germline V gene are MNHNS and SASEGT. The CDR3 extends over 14 amino acids. For the CDR3, the DNA is TGTGCCAGCAGTGAAGCGCCCGGGAACTATGGCTACACCTTC. Translated, it gives CASSEAPGNYGYTF.

This rearrangement joins TRBV28 to TRBJ2-7, with a possible D match to TRBD2 (5 bases). Germline CDR1 reads MDHEN; CDR2 reads SYDVKM. Between the trimmed V and J ends, which lost 6 bases and 1 base, there was a span of 13 bases. The CDR3 extends over 14 amino acids. The CDR3 spells CASRNRGVSYEQYF. CDR3 nucleotide sequence: TGTGCCAGCAGGAATCGGGGAGTGTCCTACGAGCAGTACTTC.

The V gene is TRBV7-2, the J gene TRBJ1-2, with TRBD1 matching over 9 bases. Germline-derived CDR1 and CDR2 are SGHTA and FQGNSA. V lost 4 bases, J lost 0 bases, and 9 bases stayed unmatched. This CDR3 has 17 residues. The CDR3 here is CASSSRQGGESNYGYTF. CDR3 nucleotides: TGTGCCAGCAGCTCCAGACAGGGGGGAGAGTCTAACTATGGCTACACCTTC.